This TCR beta chain was sequenced in a study of blood T cell repertoires in COVID-19. Contact with a PCR-confirmed or clinician-diagnosed COVID-19 case occurred within 2 weeks of entry. Only in-frame clones appear in the TCRdb table, and some are missing; sequencing was by immunoSEQ multiplex PCR. The sample records 200,000 to 300,000 clones, 80% to 90% being singletons. Sample: PBMCs or T cells enriched from blood (not recorded which). This TCR came from a woman aged 35 to 49 who had been exposed to COVID-19.

CDR3 loop: CASSLSPSQGGFYEQYF. In DNA form, the CDR3 reads TGTGCCAGCAGTTTATCGCCATCCCAAGGGGGCTTCTACGAGCAGTACTTC. This chain uses TRBV27 with TRBJ2-7; 7 positions match TRBD1. Germline V CDR1 and CDR2: MNHEY, SMNVEV (reference sequence). The CDR3 is made up of 17 amino acids. With 0 bases clipped from V and 3 bases from J, the junction kept 11 bases outside the gene matches.